This record covers a single TCR beta chain. Its specific antigen is unknown. The CDR3 end shows no conserved phenylalanine or tryptophan, and so a read error is likely. These data originate in a study of tumor and adjacent non-tumor tissue in lung cancer listed by TCRdb under 2018. For context, the study as a whole: The cohort included more than nine adenocarcinoma, 2 squamous cell carcinoma and 1 small cell lung cancer patients. Over 25 paired specimens, one tumor and one normal lung sample per patient, were profiled by TCRbeta CDR3 sequencing. The 15 enrolled patients, of whom 10 were men and 5 were women, were aged about 31 to 85 years and were diagnosed with TNM stage I to III disease. Sequencing produced around 130,000,000 productive TCRbeta reads in total, an average of about 4.17 million reads per sample. The study compared bulk TCRbeta repertoires from lung tumor tissue and matched distant non-tumor lung tissue of more than 12 lung cancer patients. Overall study results and their limits: Significantly higher TCR diversity (inverse Simpson) was observed in tumor tissue than in normal lung tissue (around 450 vs 160, P = 0.0075, Mann-Whitney U test). TCR diversity was significantly higher in younger patients, and greater tumor TCR diversity was associated with shorter overall survival and shorter disease-free survival. With only around 15 patients in the cohort, the authors noted that larger samples and more detailed clinical data are needed. Because peripheral blood was not sequenced, blood TCRbeta repertoires in the lung cancer patients of the study were not examined. A significantly larger cumulative share of the repertoire was made up by the top 100 clones in normal lung than in tumor tissue. Neither the sequencing platform nor unique molecular identifiers are mentioned in the methods.

RNA was extracted from bulk unsorted tissue and checked for quality with a NanoDrop ND-1000 and an Agilent 2100. All donors had newly diagnosed lung cancer, had not received prior chemotherapy, and were admitted for thoracic surgery in China between August and November 2014. Patients who had received previous radiotherapy or chemotherapy, or who had another concurrent cancer, were excluded from the study. Pieces of surgical tissue measuring roughly 1-2 cm3 were kept in RNAlater solution and stored at -80 degrees C until use. The library came from multiplex PCR. The sequencer was an Illumina HiSeq 2500. TCRbeta libraries were constructed through three rounds of nested PCR with primers (Table S4) according to protocols adapted from ARM-PCR. Before sequencing, PCR products of 200-500 bp were cut from the gel and purified using the QIAquick gel extraction kit. For the original study's pipeline: Trimmomatic was used to clean the reads, FLASH was used to merge the reads into complete CDR3 sequences, and MiTCR was used to assign the reads to V(D)J germline segments. VDJtools was used to compute clonal diversity as the inverse Simpson's index. In-frame sequences without a premature stop codon were defined as productive reads. TCRdb ran its own pipeline on the public reads, namely fastp trimming at Q25 and MiXCR clone calling, and kept in-frame beta chains. CDR3 protein sequences are deduplicated, and each keeps its most common genes and DNA. These V and J calls rely on TCRdb rather than the paper's analysis. Across this sample there are approximately 90,000 distinct CDR3 sequences, with 65% to 75% seen only once. The ten largest clones capture 18% of the sample.

The receptor was derived from a man in his 60s with non-small cell lung cancer. Sequences were obtained from lung tumor tissue.

The base sequence is TGCGTCAGCAGCACACCGGGACAGGGCCCGAACACTGAAGCTTTCCTT. The translation is CVSSTPGQGPNTEAFL. In this chain, TRBV4-1 is recombined with TRBJ1-1, with 9 bases in between that match TRBD1. Looking up the germline V gene yields CDR1 MGHRA and CDR2 YSYEKL. The length of the CDR3 is 16 amino acids, counting both ends. The sequence is cut down to CDR3 DNA, 48 bases in frame from base 1.